A selection of T cell receptor beta chains follows, all from one sample in a study of T cell responses to AZD1222 COVID-19 vaccine. The data were produced by immunoSEQ multiplex PCR, yet TCRdb's version contains in-frame clones alone and is incomplete. This table has around 150,000 clones, roughly 92% appearing once. Source: peripheral blood, taken on day 0 of AZD1222 vaccination. The receptors shown here come from an adult in good health. Both conserved end residues are part of each CDR3. The D gene is left open where the match is weak. Some rows have no size entry. The others give once, few or many, or a class for an expanded clone.

v_call	d_call	cdr3_length	j_call	clone_size	cdr3_aa	cdr3_nt
TRBV7-6	TRBD1	13	TRBJ2-1	.	CASSGRQGLLEFF	TGTGCCAGCAGCGGGAGACAGGGGCTATTGGAGTTCTTC
TRBV6-4	TRBD2	14	TRBJ2-5	many	CASSEAGGQETQYF	TGTGCCAGCAGTGAAGCGGGGGGTCAAGAGACCCAGTACTTC
TRBV7-9	.	15	TRBJ1-3	once	CASSLVSGARNTIYF	TGTGCCAGCAGCTTAGTGTCTGGGGCGAGAAACACCATATATTTT
TRBV2	TRBD1	13	TRBJ1-1	.	CASRGTGNTEAFF	TGTGCCAGCAGGGGGACAGGGAACACTGAAGCTTTCTTT
TRBV6-5	.	14	TRBJ1-2	.	CASSRQYSSYGYTF	TGTGCCAGCAGCAGACAGTACTCATCTTATGGCTACACCTTC
TRBV5-1	.	14	TRBJ2-5	.	CASSWRGLQETQYF	TGCGCCAGCAGTTGGAGGGGTCTCCAAGAGACCCAGTACTTC
TRBV12-3/TRBV12-4	.	13	TRBJ1-1	.	CASTPTGSAEAFF	TGTGCCAGCACCCCGACGGGGTCCGCTGAAGCTTTCTTT
TRBV20-1	.	14	TRBJ1-1	.	CSASRRRGDTEAFF	TGCAGTGCTAGTCGACGTAGGGGAGACACTGAAGCTTTCTTT
TRBV10-3	.	14	TRBJ1-3	once	CAIGGEVVGNTIYF	TGTGCCATCGGAGGGGAGGTTGTTGGAAACACCATATATTTT
TRBV7-9	.	14	TRBJ1-1	.	CASSLSQGYTEAFF	TGTGCCAGCAGCTTATCGCAGGGGTACACTGAAGCTTTCTTT
TRBV28	TRBD1	13	TRBJ1-2	.	CASSRGQLNGYTF	TGTGCCAGCAGCCGGGGACAGCTAAATGGCTACACCTTC
TRBV6-1	.	15	TRBJ1-5	.	CASSEVETENQPQHF	TGTGCCAGCAGTGAAGTCGAGACAGAGAACCAGCCCCAGCATTTT
TRBV7-9	TRBD1	15	TRBJ1-3	.	CASSTRTGSGNTIYF	TGTGCCAGCAGCACTAGGACAGGCTCTGGAAACACCATATATTTT
TRBV5-1	.	14	TRBJ1-4	.	CASSPRGGDEKLFF	TGCGCCAGCAGCCCGAGGGGAGGGGACGAAAAACTGTTTTTT
TRBV11-2	.	16	TRBJ1-2	.	CASSLDSRATNYGYTF	TGTGCCAGCAGCTTAGATTCGAGGGCAACTAACTATGGCTACACCTTC
TRBV2	.	15	TRBJ1-3	.	CASRKPIVTGNTIYF	TGTGCCAGCAGGAAACCCATAGTCACTGGAAACACCATATATTTT
TRBV14	TRBD1	14	TRBJ1-2	.	CASSQGQGGYGYTF	TGTGCCAGCAGCCAAGGACAGGGAGGTTATGGCTACACCTTC
TRBV6-1	.	16	TRBJ1-3	few	CASSEDEGSSGNTIYF	TGTGCCAGCAGTGAGGATGAGGGCTCCTCTGGAAACACCATATATTTT
TRBV6-5	TRBD1	14	TRBJ1-2	.	CASHLTGTNYGYTF	TGTGCCTCACACTTGACAGGGACAAACTATGGCTACACCTTC
TRBV5-1	TRBD1	13	TRBJ1-2	.	CASSQGQGEGYTF	TGCGCCAGCAGCCAGGGACAGGGTGAGGGCTACACCTTC
TRBV5-6	.	15	TRBJ1-3	.	CASSLGARIGNTIYF	TGTGCCAGCAGCTTGGGGGCGCGGATTGGAAACACCATATATTTT
TRBV18	.	14	TRBJ2-3	.	CASSPLVSGDTQYF	TGTGCCAGCTCACCACTTGTTTCGGGGGATACGCAGTATTTT
TRBV4-1	.	18	TRBJ2-5	.	CASSQVFGGGADQETQYF	TGCGCCAGCAGCCAAGTATTCGGAGGGGGGGCCGATCAAGAGACCCAGTACTTC
TRBV28	TRBD1	14	TRBJ1-3	once	CASSLQGAGNTIYF	TGTGCCAGCAGTTTACAGGGGGCTGGAAACACCATATATTTT
TRBV12-5	TRBD2	15	TRBJ2-2	.	CASGSGGPDTGELFF	TGTGCTAGTGGTTCGGGGGGGCCCGACACCGGGGAGCTGTTTTTT
TRBV5-6	TRBD2	14	TRBJ2-1	.	CASRLTSEYNEQFF	TGTGCCAGCAGGTTGACTAGCGAGTACAATGAGCAGTTCTTC
TRBV4-1	.	15	TRBJ1-1	.	CASSHIGGADTEAFF	TGCGCCAGCAGCCATATCGGGGGCGCGGACACTGAAGCTTTCTTT
TRBV11-2	.	15	TRBJ1-1	.	CASSSPRGVNTEAFF	TGTGCCAGCAGCTCCCCCCGCGGGGTGAACACTGAAGCTTTCTTT
TRBV5-4	.	15	TRBJ1-2	.	CASSLVTGGLQGYTF	TGTGCCAGCAGCTTGGTCACAGGTGGTTTACAGGGCTACACCTTC
TRBV5-4	.	12	TRBJ2-2	.	CASSQNTGELFF	TGTGCCAGCAGTCAGAACACCGGGGAGCTGTTTTTT
TRBV14	.	15	TRBJ1-4	once	CASSHTGGFNEKLFF	TGTGCCAGCAGCCATACCGGTGGCTTTAATGAAAAACTGTTTTTT
TRBV28	.	15	TRBJ1-4	.	CASHPRQDSNEKLFF	TGTGCCAGCCACCCCCGACAGGACTCTAATGAAAAACTGTTTTTT
TRBV3-1/TRBV3-2	.	15	TRBJ1-2	.	CASSHQLPGGYGYTF	TGTGCCAGCAGCCATCAGCTCCCGGGGGGCTATGGCTACACCTTC
TRBV29-1	TRBD2	17	TRBJ2-5	once	CSGPGTGTSGGQETQYF	TGCAGCGGTCCCGGGACAGGGACTAGCGGTGGTCAAGAGACCCAGTACTTC
TRBV7-2	.	15	TRBJ1-3	once	CASSLVGVSGNTIYF	TGTGCCAGCAGCTTAGTCGGCGTCTCTGGAAACACCATATATTTT
TRBV11-2	TRBD1	15	TRBJ2-2	.	CASSFRTGGTGELFF	TGTGCCAGCAGCTTTAGGACAGGGGGAACCGGGGAGCTGTTTTTT
TRBV29-1	TRBD1	16	TRBJ1-1	.	CSVFWQGGIMNTEAFF	TGCAGCGTCTTCTGGCAGGGGGGGATAATGAACACTGAAGCTTTCTTT
TRBV27	TRBD2	13	TRBJ2-1	.	CASSSSGWNEQFF	TGTGCCAGCTCCTCTAGCGGATGGAATGAGCAGTTCTTC
TRBV19	TRBD1	18	TRBJ1-2	.	CASSIPPSKTGANYGYTF	TGTGCCAGTAGTATTCCTCCCTCAAAGACAGGGGCTAACTATGGCTACACCTTC
TRBV2	TRBD1	14	TRBJ1-5	.	CASNPGQGLQPQHF	TGTGCCAGCAACCCGGGACAGGGTCTTCAGCCCCAGCATTTT
TRBV7-3	TRBD2	13	TRBJ2-1	.	CASSSGLAYEQFF	TGTGCCAGCAGCTCAGGACTAGCCTATGAGCAGTTCTTC
TRBV14	.	16	TRBJ2-1	.	CASSQDHGIVINEQFF	TGTGCCAGCAGCCAAGATCACGGAATAGTTATCAATGAGCAGTTCTTC
TRBV6-5	TRBD2	15	TRBJ2-5	.	CASSHTLSGGETQYF	TGTGCCAGCAGCCACACCCTTAGCGGGGGAGAGACCCAGTACTTC
TRBV7-9	.	13	TRBJ2-3	once	CASSFEGTDTQYF	TGTGCCAGCAGCTTCGAGGGGACAGATACGCAGTATTTT
TRBV3-1/TRBV3-2	.	16	TRBJ2-5	once	CASSVGWAETQETQYF	TGTGCCAGCAGCGTTGGGTGGGCAGAGACACAAGAGACCCAGTACTTC
TRBV5-1	TRBD2	17	TRBJ2-2	.	CASSFQYLAGAPGELFF	TGCGCCAGCAGCTTTCAATATTTAGCGGGAGCTCCCGGGGAGCTGTTTTTT
TRBV7-3	.	15	TRBJ1-1	.	CASSLNSGQNTEAFF	TGTGCCAGCAGCTTAAATTCAGGCCAGAACACTGAAGCTTTCTTT
TRBV5-4	TRBD2	15	TRBJ2-3	.	CASMGTGGRTDTQYF	TGTGCCAGCATGGGAACGGGAGGCCGCACAGATACGCAGTATTTT
TRBV19	.	14	TRBJ1-2	.	CASRTGTENYGYTF	TGTGCCAGTAGAACCGGGACGGAAAACTATGGCTACACCTTC
TRBV5-6	TRBD1	17	TRBJ1-2	.	CASSSDLDRSTLRGYTF	TGTGCCAGCAGCTCTGATCTGGACAGGTCGACTCTTCGGGGCTACACCTTC
TRBV12-3/TRBV12-4	.	13	TRBJ2-1	.	CASSFLRGSEQFF	TGTGCCAGCAGTTTTCTGAGAGGTAGTGAGCAGTTCTTC
TRBV15	.	17	TRBJ1-6	.	CATSRVGAGMYNSPLHF	TGTGCCACCAGCAGAGTCGGGGCGGGGATGTATAATTCACCCCTCCACTTT
TRBV7-9	.	15	TRBJ1-6	.	CASSLQEVVDSPLHF	TGTGCCAGCAGCTTACAGGAGGTGGTGGATTCACCCCTCCACTTT
TRBV12-3/TRBV12-4	.	13	TRBJ1-6	.	CASTKQGGTPLHF	TGTGCCAGCACCAAACAGGGAGGGACACCCCTCCACTTT